The table lists the clone carrying this T cell receptor (beta chain) with a few counts. As yet, its antigen is unknown. This specimen includes other DNA sequences encoding the same CDR3. Germline values: CDR1 LGHDT, CDR2 YNNKEL (reference sequence). The V and J ends lost 1 base and 4 bases respectively, with 5 bases between them. The CDR3 is 13 residues long. The treatment here: some 19 received Ad26.COV2.S at low or high dose, single or two shots; about 5 received placebo; per-sample allocation not given. Samples analyzed were those drawn on day 63 after the first vaccine or placebo injection. SARS-CoV-2 spike from the Wuhan strain was encoded by the vaccine, an Ad26 vector. The data derive from a study of Ad26.COV2.S vaccination and SARS-CoV-2 variants. Study conclusions and caveats: Total T cell responses, in the TCR breadth and depth analyses, may have been underestimated. Vaccine recipients showed a spike-specific TCR breadth that was higher than in placebo recipients. The study found similar non-spike TCR breadth in vaccine and placebo recipients.

TCRdb's copy holds only in-frame clones and misses some; the assay was immunoSEQ multiplex PCR. Counted here are more than 300,000 clones, 85% occurring once; the ten biggest clones make up around 2.2%. Here the sequenced sample was peripheral blood, taken in a trial of Ad26.COV2.S vaccine versus placebo. This sequence originates from a person aged 18 to 65 who received the Ad26.COV2.S COVID-19 vaccine or a placebo. The V call is TRBV3-1 (or the pseudogene TRBV3-2), the J call TRBJ1-3; D gene ambiguous. CDR3 loop: CASSQGGGNTIYF. The CDR3 DNA sequence: TGTGCCAGCAGCCAAGGTGGGGGAAACACCATATATTTT.